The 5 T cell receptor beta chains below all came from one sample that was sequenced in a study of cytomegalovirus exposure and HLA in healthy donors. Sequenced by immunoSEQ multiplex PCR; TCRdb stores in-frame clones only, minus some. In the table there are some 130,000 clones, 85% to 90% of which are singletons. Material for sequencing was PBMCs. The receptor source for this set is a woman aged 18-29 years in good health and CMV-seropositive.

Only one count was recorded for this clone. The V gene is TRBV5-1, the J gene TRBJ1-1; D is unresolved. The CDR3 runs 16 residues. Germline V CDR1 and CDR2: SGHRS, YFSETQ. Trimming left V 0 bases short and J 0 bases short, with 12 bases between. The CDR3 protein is CASSLGQAWMNTEAFF. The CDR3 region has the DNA TGCGCCAGCAGCTTGGGGCAGGCATGGATGAACACTGAAGCTTTCTTT.

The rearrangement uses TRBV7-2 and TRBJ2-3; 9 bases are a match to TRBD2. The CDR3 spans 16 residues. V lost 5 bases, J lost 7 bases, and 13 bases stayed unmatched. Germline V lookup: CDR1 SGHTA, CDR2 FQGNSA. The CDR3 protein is CASSPRSSGDIYTQYF. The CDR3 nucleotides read TGTGCCAGCAGCCCTCGATCTAGCGGGGACATTTATACGCAGTATTTT.

The CDR3 is CASSYGALQPQHF. The CDR3 nucleotides are TGTGCCAGCAGTTACGGGGCCCTGCAGCCCCAGCATTTT. The chain carries TRBV6-5 and TRBJ1-5, with D perhaps TRBD1 (5 bases). V gave up 2 bases and J gave up 7 bases, with 9 bases separating them. Germline V gives CDR1 MNHEY, CDR2 SVGAGI. The CDR3 consists of 13 residues.

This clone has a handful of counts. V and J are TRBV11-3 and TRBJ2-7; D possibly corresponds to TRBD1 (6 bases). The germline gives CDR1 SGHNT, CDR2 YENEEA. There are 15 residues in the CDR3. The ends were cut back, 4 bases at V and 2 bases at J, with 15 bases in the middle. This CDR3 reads CASSSRQAEAYEQYF. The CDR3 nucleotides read TGTGCCAGCAGCTCCCGACAGGCAGAAGCCTACGAGCAGTACTTC. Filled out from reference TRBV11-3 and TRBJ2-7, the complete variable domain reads EAGVVQSPRYKIIEKKQPVAFWCNPISGHNTLYWYLQNLGQGPELLIRYENEEAVDDSQLPKDRFSAERLKGVDSTLKIQPAELGDSAVYLCASSSRQAEAYEQYFGPGTRLTVT.

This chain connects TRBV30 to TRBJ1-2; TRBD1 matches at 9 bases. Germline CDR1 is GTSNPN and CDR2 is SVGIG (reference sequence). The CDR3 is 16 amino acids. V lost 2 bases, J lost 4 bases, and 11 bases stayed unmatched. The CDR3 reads CAWSIAGQGRGYGYTF. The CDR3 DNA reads TGTGCCTGGAGTATCGCAGGACAGGGGAGGGGCTATGGCTACACCTTC.